Below are 16 T cell receptor beta chains sequenced from a single sample in a study of PD-L1 blockade in urothelial cancer. Documented time point: pretreatment peripheral blood. Libraries were prepared by immunoSEQ multiplex PCR; TCRdb keeps only in-frame clonotypes and omits some of them. The sample shows tens of thousands of clones, 90% of them seen only once. The material sequenced was PBMCs, taken around atezolizumab (anti-PD-L1) treatment. The receptor set was obtained from a man between 60 and 75 years old with urothelial cancer.

The CDR3 loop is CASSPGEGDTGELFF. In DNA, the CDR3 is TGTGCCAGCAGCCCAGGGGAGGGAGACACCGGGGAGCTGTTTTTT. V and J are TRBV4-2 and TRBJ2-2; the D gene is possibly TRBD2 (7 bases). The CDR3 consists of 15 residues. With 4 bases removed from V and 3 bases from J, the gap between germline ends came to 12 bases. The germline gives CDR1 LGHNA, CDR2 YNFKEQ.

The J gene is TRBJ1-4, the V gene TRBV27, with unresolved D. The germline gives CDR1 MNHEY, CDR2 SMNVEV (reference sequence). Trimming removed 6 bases at V and 0 bases at J, with 14 bases between. The CDR3 contains 16 residues. The CDR3 region is CASRLSFGATNEKLFF. CDR3 in DNA: TGTGCCAGCAGACTTAGTTTCGGGGCAACTAATGAAAAACTGTTTTTT. Based on the CDR3 plus reference TRBV27 and TRBJ1-4, the full variable domain is EAQVTQNPRYLITVTGKKLTVTCSQNMNHEYMSWYRQDPGLGLRQIYYSMNVEVTDKGDVPEGYKVSRKEKRNFPLILESPSPNQTSLYFCASRLSFGATNEKLFFGSGTQLSVL.

A few counts support this clone. The chain has TRBV5-1 and TRBJ2-1; the match to TRBD2 covers 10 bases. CDR3 length: 15 residues. Germline V gene data show CDR1 as SGHRS and CDR2 as YFSETQ. The J segment lost 5 bases and the V segment lost 4 bases, leaving 6 bases of the junction unmatched. CDR3 nucleotides: TGCGCCAGCAGCACCCTAGCGGGAGCGCACAATGAGCAGTTCTTC. It encodes CASSTLAGAHNEQFF.

The V and J genes are TRBV5-5 and TRBJ2-1; possibly TRBD2 for D (6 bases). V lost 0 bases, J lost 7 bases, and 20 bases lay in between. In germline, CDR1 is SGHKS, CDR2 YYEKEE (reference sequence). The CDR3 has 17 residues. The CDR3 region has the DNA TGTGCCAGCAGCTTGGAAGGGTTAGCGGCGATGGGGAATGAGCAGTTCTTC. Protein: CASSLEGLAAMGNEQFF.

The chain has TRBV6-1 and TRBJ2-4; D is undetermined. Trimming left V 4 bases short and J 0 bases short, with 10 bases between. The V gene's germline CDR1 is MNHNS and CDR2 SASEGT. This CDR3 spans 15 amino acids. CDR3 sequence: CASSVVRLAKNIQYF. CDR3 nucleotide sequence: TGTGCCAGCAGTGTGGTCAGGCTAGCCAAAAACATTCAGTACTTC.

The chain employs TRBV4-2 and TRBJ1-5; 9 nucleotides match TRBD1. Unmatched junction bases numbered 10, after V lost 0 bases and J lost 4 bases. The CDR3 covers 18 residues. In germline, CDR1 is LGHNA, CDR2 YNFKEQ. For the CDR3, the DNA is TGTGCCAGCAGCCAAGAACCGGGACAGGGAGGTGAAAATCAGCCCCAGCATTTT. It is translated as CASSQEPGQGGENQPQHF.

The rearrangement joins TRBV4-2 to TRBJ1-2, with D possibly being TRBD1 (5 bases). Germline V gene sequence: CDR1 LGHNA, CDR2 YNFKEQ. V was trimmed by 0 bases and J by 3 bases, leaving 14 bases between them. CDR3 size: 16 residues. The CDR3 sequence: CASSQDRQSAHYGYTF. The DNA for the CDR3 is TGTGCCAGCAGCCAAGACCGACAGTCAGCACACTATGGCTACACCTTC.

The rearrangement joins TRBV28 to TRBJ1-2; 7 nucleotides match TRBD1. V trimming: 2 bases; J trimming: 4 bases; junction bases outside the gene matches: 1. CDR3 length equals 13 residues. CDR1 is MDHEN, CDR2 SYDVKM, per germline. CDR3 DNA sequence: TGTGCCAGCAGTTTAGGGACAGTCTATGGCTACACCTTC. It yields the protein CASSLGTVYGYTF.

The chain links TRBV5-1 to TRBJ2-3; possibly TRBD1 for D (5 bases). Trimming removed 3 bases at V and 5 bases at J, with 13 bases between. This CDR3 comprises 14 residues. Germline V gives CDR1 SGHRS, CDR2 YFSETQ. The CDR3 nucleotides are TGCGCCAGCAGCTCCAGGGTTCTGAGAGATACGCAGTATTTT. Translation: CASSSRVLRDTQYF.

This chain joins TRBV7-9 and TRBJ2-3; D gene unclear. The CDR3 loop spans 15 amino acids. The ends were cut back, 3 bases at V and 2 bases at J, with 12 bases in the middle. CDR1 SEHNR and CDR2 FQNEAQ come from the germline V gene (reference sequence). CDR3 sequence: CASSLSVIYTDTQYF. In DNA, the CDR3 is TGTGCCAGCAGCTTGAGCGTTATATACACAGATACGCAGTATTTT.

V gene TRBV28 combines with J gene TRBJ1-5; TRBD1 aligns across 10 bases. The length of the CDR3 is 18 residues. V was pared by 5 bases and J by 0 bases, with 10 bases of the junction left unmatched. Germline-derived CDR1 and CDR2 are MDHEN and SYDVKM. The CDR3 here is CASSPLSDRGDSNQPQHF. The CDR3 DNA sequence: TGTGCCAGCAGTCCCCTATCGGACAGGGGGGATAGCAATCAGCCCCAGCATTTT.

The gene calls are TRBV6-6 and TRBJ2-7; 9 positions agree with TRBD1. The germline gives CDR1 MNHNY, CDR2 SVGAGI (reference sequence). J lost 3 bases, V lost 7 bases, and 10 bases had no gene match. There are 15 residues in the CDR3. The CDR3 loop reads CASTRDGQGNYEQYF. The CDR3 coding sequence is TGTGCCAGCACCAGAGACGGACAGGGGAACTACGAGCAGTACTTC.

The chain is built from TRBV5-1 and TRBJ2-1; D gene unclear. Germline V lookup: CDR1 SGHRS, CDR2 YFSETQ. Trimming removed 1 base at V and 4 bases at J, with 12 bases between. The CDR3 spans 15 residues. The CDR3 spells CASSLTNTYYNEQFF. The CDR3 DNA is TGCGCCAGCAGCTTGACTAACACATATTACAATGAGCAGTTCTTC.

This clone was recorded only once. The chain is built from TRBV7-9 and TRBJ1-2; D call uncertain. The CDR3 covers 15 residues. Germline loops: CDR1 SEHNR, CDR2 FQNEAQ (reference sequence). Trimming removed 5 bases at V and 0 bases at J, with 13 bases between. The CDR3 bases are TGTGCCAGCAGCCGTAACTCCGTTACTAACTATGGCTACACCTTC. This encodes CASSRNSVTNYGYTF.

This chain joins TRBV4-2 and TRBJ2-5; perhaps TRBD2 as D (5 bases). This CDR3 has 15 amino acids. Germline CDR1 and CDR2: LGHNA and YNFKEQ. V was pared by 1 base and J by 5 bases, with 14 bases between. The CDR3 spells CASSQVLVGGETQYF. CDR3 nucleotide sequence: TGTGCCAGCAGCCAAGTTTTGGTAGGCGGGGAGACCCAGTACTTC.

The chain employs TRBV7-8 and TRBJ2-5; weak D call: TRBD2 (6 bases). Germline V gene lookup returns CDR1 SGHVS and CDR2 FQNEAQ. The CDR3 loop spans 18 amino acids. V lost 5 bases and J 3 bases, leaving 25 bases between the germline ends. The CDR3 here is CASSPGVRGASLKETQYF. The CDR3 region has the DNA TGTGCCAGCAGCCCGGGGGTTAGGGGCGCGTCCCTCAAAGAGACCCAGTACTTC.